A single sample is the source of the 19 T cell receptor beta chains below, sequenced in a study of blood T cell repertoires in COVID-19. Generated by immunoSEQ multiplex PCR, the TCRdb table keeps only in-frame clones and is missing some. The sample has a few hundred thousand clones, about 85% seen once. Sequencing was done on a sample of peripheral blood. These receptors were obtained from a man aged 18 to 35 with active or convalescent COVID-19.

The chain's CDR3 is CASSRTRNTGELFF. CDR3 nucleotide sequence: TGCGCCAGCAGCCGGACACGAAATACCGGGGAGCTGTTTTTT. The chain links TRBV5-1 to TRBJ2-2, with D possibly TRBD1 on 5 matching bases. The germline gives CDR1 SGHRS, CDR2 YFSETQ. V lost 4 bases to trimming and J lost 5 bases, with 12 bases between them. This CDR3 contains 14 residues.

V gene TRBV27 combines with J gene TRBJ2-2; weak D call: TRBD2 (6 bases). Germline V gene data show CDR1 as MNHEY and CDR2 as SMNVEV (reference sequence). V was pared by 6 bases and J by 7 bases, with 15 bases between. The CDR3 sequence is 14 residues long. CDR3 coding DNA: TGTGCCAGCAGGGGACTCTTCGGCGGCGGGGAGCTGTTTTTT. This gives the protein CASRGLFGGGELFF.

This CDR3 reads CASSVEASPYPYEQYF. The DNA for the CDR3 is TGTGCCAGCAGCGTAGAGGCTAGCCCATACCCTTACGAGCAGTACTTC. The chain recombines TRBV9 with TRBJ2-7, with a weak D call TRBD2 (5 bases). CDR3 length equals 16 residues. The V gene lost 0 bases and the J gene lost 4 bases, with 17 bases spanning the gap. The germline gives CDR1 SGDLS, CDR2 YYNGEE.

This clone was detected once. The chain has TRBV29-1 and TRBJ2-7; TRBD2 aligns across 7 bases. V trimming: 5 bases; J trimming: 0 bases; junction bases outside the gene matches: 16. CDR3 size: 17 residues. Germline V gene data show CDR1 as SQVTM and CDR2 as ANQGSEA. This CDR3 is CSVLKFGLAEFSYEQYF. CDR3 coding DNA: TGCAGCGTTCTAAAGTTCGGGCTAGCGGAGTTCTCCTACGAGCAGTACTTC.

Here the CDR3 DNA reads TGTGCCATCAGTCCGACGGAACAGGGAATAGTCACAGATACGCAGTATTTT. This sequence encodes CAISPTEQGIVTDTQYF. V usage is TRBV10-3 and J usage is TRBJ2-3; possible D gene TRBD1, 6 bases. The CDR3 runs to 17 residues. The germline CDR1 and CDR2 sequences are ENHRY and SYGVKD. V lost 5 bases, J lost 2 bases, and 20 bases lay in between.

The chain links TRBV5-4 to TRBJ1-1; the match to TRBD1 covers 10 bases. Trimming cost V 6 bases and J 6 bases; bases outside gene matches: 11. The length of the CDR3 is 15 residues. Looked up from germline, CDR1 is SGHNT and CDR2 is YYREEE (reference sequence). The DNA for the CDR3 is TGTGCCAGCACCTCTTCCGACAGGGGGCGCGCTGAAGCTTTCTTT. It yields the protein CASTSSDRGRAEAFF.

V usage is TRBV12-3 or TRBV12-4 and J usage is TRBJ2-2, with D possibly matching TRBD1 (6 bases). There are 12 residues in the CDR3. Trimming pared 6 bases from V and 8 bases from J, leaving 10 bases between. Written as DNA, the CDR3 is TGTGCCAGCAGGGGGGCTGGAGGGGAGCTGTTTTTT. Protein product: CASRGAGGELFF.

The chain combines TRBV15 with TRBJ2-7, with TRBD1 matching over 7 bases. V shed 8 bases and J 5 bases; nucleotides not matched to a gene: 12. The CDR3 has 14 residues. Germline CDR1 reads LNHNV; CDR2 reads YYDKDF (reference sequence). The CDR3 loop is CATARGQSIDEQYF. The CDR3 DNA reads TGTGCCACCGCACGGGGACAGTCAATCGACGAGCAGTACTTC.

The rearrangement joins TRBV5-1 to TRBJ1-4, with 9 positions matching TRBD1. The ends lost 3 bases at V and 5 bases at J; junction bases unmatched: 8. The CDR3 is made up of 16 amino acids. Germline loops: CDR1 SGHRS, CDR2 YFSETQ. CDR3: CASSSTGQGRNEKLFF. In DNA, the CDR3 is TGCGCCAGCAGCTCGACGGGACAGGGTCGCAATGAAAAACTGTTTTTT. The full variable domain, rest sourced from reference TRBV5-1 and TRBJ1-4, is KAGVTQTPRYLIKTRGQQVTLSCSPISGHRSVSWYQQTPGQGLQFLFEYFSETQRNKGNFPGRFSGRQFSNSRSEMNVSTLELGDSALYLCASSSTGQGRNEKLFFGSGTQLSVL.

This CDR3 reads CASSSFSVGTGADNEQFF. The CDR3, as DNA: TGTGCCAGCAGTTCCTTTTCCGTTGGGACAGGGGCAGACAATGAGCAGTTCTTC. V and J are TRBV28 and TRBJ2-1; TRBD1 agrees at 10 bases. The germline V gene encodes CDR1 MDHEN and CDR2 SYDVKM. This CDR3 spans 18 amino acids. Losses at the gene ends were 4 bases for V and 5 bases for J; bases not matched to a gene: 14.

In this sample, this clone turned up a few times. The CDR3 DNA is TGTGCCAGCAGCCAAGGACTAGCGGGAGCTATTGAGCAGTTCTTC. Amino acid sequence: CASSQGLAGAIEQFF. The rearrangement uses TRBV3-1 (or the pseudogene TRBV3-2) and TRBJ2-1, with 12 bases matching TRBD2. V shed 1 base, J shed 9 bases, and the junction held 4 bases outside the gene matches. Germline CDR1 and CDR2: LGHDT and YNNKEL (reference sequence). The CDR3 runs to 15 residues.

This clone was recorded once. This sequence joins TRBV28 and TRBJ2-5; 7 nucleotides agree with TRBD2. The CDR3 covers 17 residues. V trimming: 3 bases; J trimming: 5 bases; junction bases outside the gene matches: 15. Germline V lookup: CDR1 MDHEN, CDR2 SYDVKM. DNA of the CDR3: TGTGCCAGCAGTTTCGGAGGGAGGGCTTTGATCGTGGAGACCCAGTACTTC. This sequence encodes CASSFGGRALIVETQYF.

CDR3: CASSQVPGLAAYEQYF. The CDR3 DNA is TGCGCCAGCAGCCAAGTGCCGGGACTAGCGGCGTACGAGCAGTACTTC. This chain uses TRBV4-3 with TRBJ2-7; 11 positions match TRBD2. V gave up 1 base and J gave up 4 bases; unmatched junction bases: 6. The CDR3 totals 16 residues. Germline values: CDR1 LGHNA, CDR2 YSLEER.

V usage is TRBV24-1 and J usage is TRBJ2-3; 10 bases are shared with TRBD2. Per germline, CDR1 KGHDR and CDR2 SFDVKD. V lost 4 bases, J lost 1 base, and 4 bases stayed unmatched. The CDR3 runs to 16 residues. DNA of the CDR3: TGTGCCACCAGTGACCCCGGACTAGCGGGCACAGATACGCAGTATTTT. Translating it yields CATSDPGLAGTDTQYF.

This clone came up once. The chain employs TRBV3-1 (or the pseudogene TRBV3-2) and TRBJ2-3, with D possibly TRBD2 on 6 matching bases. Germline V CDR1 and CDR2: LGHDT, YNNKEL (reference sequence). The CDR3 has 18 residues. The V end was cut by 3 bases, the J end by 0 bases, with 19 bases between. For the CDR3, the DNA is TGTGCCAGCAGCCAGGCCACTCTTTGGGGGACTAGCACAGATACGCAGTATTTT. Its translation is CASSQATLWGTSTDTQYF.

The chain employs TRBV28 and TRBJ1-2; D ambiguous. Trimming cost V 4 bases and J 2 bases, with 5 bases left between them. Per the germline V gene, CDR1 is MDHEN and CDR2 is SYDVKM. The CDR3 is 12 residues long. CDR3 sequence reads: CASSSRNYGYTF. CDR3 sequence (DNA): TGTGCCAGCAGTTCTCGGAACTATGGCTACACCTTC.

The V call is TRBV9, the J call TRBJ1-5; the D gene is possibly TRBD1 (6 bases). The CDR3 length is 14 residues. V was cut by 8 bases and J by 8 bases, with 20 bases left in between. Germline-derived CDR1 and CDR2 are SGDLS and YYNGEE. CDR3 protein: CARKTLTGREPQHF. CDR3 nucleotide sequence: TGTGCCAGGAAAACATTAACAGGGCGTGAGCCCCAGCATTTT.

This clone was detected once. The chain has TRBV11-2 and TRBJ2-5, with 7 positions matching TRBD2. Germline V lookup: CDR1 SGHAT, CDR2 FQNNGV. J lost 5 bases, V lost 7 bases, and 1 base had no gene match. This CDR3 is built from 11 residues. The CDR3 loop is CASTGGETQYF. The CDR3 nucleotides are TGTGCCAGCACCGGGGGGGAGACCCAGTACTTC.

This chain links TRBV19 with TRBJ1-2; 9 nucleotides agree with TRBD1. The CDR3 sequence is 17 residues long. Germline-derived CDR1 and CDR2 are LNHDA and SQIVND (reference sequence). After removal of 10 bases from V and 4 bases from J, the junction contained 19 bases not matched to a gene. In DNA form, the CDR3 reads TGTGCCACCCAGGCTTTGGGACAGGGTTTGGGTGGCTATGGCTACACCTTC. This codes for CATQALGQGLGGYGYTF.